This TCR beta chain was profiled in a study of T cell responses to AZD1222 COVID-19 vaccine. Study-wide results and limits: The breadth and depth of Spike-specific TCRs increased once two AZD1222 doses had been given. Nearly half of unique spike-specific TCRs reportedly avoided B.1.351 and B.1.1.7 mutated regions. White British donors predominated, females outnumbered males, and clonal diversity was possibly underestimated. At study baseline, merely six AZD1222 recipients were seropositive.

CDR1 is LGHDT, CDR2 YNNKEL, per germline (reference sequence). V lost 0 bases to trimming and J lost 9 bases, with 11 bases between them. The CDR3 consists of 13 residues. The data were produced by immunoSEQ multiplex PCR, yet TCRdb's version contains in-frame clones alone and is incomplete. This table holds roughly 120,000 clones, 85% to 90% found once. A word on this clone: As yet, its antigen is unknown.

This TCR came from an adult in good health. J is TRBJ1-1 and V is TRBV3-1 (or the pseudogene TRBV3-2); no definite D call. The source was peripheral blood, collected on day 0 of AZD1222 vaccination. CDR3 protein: CASSQEDGAQAFF. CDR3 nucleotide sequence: TGTGCCAGCAGCCAAGAGGACGGCGCACAAGCTTTCTTT.